Following are 30 T cell receptor beta chains from one sample sequenced in a study of T cell responses to AZD1222 COVID-19 vaccine. Sequencing was performed with immunoSEQ multiplex PCR; in TCRdb, only in-frame clones are kept and a portion is missing. The data contain approximately 140,000 clones, about 90% of them singletons. Specimen: peripheral blood, collected 28 days after the second dose of the MenACWY control vaccine. The receptor set was obtained from an adult who received the MenACWY meningococcal vaccine as a control.

The chain carries TRBV6-6 and TRBJ2-2; 8 bases align to TRBD1. V was pared by 7 bases and J by 8 bases, with 9 bases of the junction left unmatched. CDR3 length: 14 residues. Germline assignment: CDR1 MNHNY and CDR2 SVGAGI (reference sequence). CDR3 DNA: TGTGCCAGCAACAAAGAAGACAGGGGTGGGGAGCTGTTTTTT. As protein: CASNKEDRGGELFF.

The chain employs TRBV28 and TRBJ1-6; tentative D call: TRBD1 (5 bases). Germline CDR1 reads MDHEN; CDR2 reads SYDVKM. This CDR3 is 12 amino acids long. Trimming pared 6 bases from V and 10 bases from J, leaving 10 bases between. The chain's CDR3 is CASRPGGSPLHF. CDR3 nucleotides: TGTGCCAGCAGGCCCGGGGGATCACCCCTCCACTTT.

The chain uses TRBV19 and TRBJ1-1; D might be TRBD1 (5 bases). The CDR3 has 13 amino acids. V lost 7 bases and J 1 base, leaving 10 bases between the germline ends. Germline V CDR1 and CDR2: LNHDA, SQIVND (reference sequence). The DNA for the CDR3 is TGTGCCAGTAACCTGGGGGGGAACACTGAAGCTTTCTTT. This codes for CASNLGGNTEAFF.

This clone was seen once. V gene TRBV24-1 combines with J gene TRBJ1-5, with no clear D. Trimming cost V 3 bases and J 3 bases, with 11 bases left between them. From germline, CDR1 is KGHDR and CDR2 SFDVKD. This CDR3 spans 15 amino acids. The CDR3 region is CATSDAGSYNQPQHF. In nucleotides, the CDR3 is TGTGCCACCAGTGATGCCGGGTCTTACAATCAGCCCCAGCATTTT.

The rearrangement links TRBV6-2 or TRBV6-3 to TRBJ1-2, with no clear D. V was cut by 4 bases and J by 0 bases, with 9 bases left in between. The CDR3 has 14 amino acids. Germline V lookup: CDR1 MNHEY, CDR2 SVGEGT. The CDR3 bases are TGTGCCAGCAGTTCGTCGGGAACTAACTATGGCTACACCTTC. As protein: CASSSSGTNYGYTF.

V usage is TRBV11-2 and J usage is TRBJ2-1; D call uncertain. This CDR3 region has 15 residues. CDR1 SGHAT and CDR2 FQNNGV come from the germline V gene. Trimming left V 1 base short and J 6 bases short, with 13 bases between. DNA of the CDR3: TGTGCCAGCAGCTTAGCGGAGACCTACGCCAATGAGCAGTTCTTC. This encodes CASSLAETYANEQFF.

The genes are TRBV19 and TRBJ2-2; possibly TRBD2 for D (5 bases). V dropped 7 bases and J dropped 3 bases, with 12 bases sitting between them. Per the germline V gene, CDR1 is LNHDA and CDR2 is SQIVND (reference sequence). There are 14 residues in the CDR3. CDR3 residues: CASKSGQDTGELFF. Here the CDR3 DNA reads TGTGCCAGTAAAAGCGGCCAAGACACCGGGGAGCTGTTTTTT.

The gene calls are TRBV4-1 and TRBJ2-7; D gene ambiguous. CDR1 and CDR2 from the germline V gene are MGHRA and YSYEKL. This CDR3 has 12 amino acids. Trimming left V 0 bases short and J 4 bases short, with 4 bases between. The CDR3 loop reads CASSQEGYEQYF. The CDR3 nucleotides read TGCGCCAGCAGCCAAGAGGGATACGAGCAGTACTTC.

To note about this clone: Distinct nucleotide sequences in the sample also encode this CDR3. The V and J genes are TRBV24-1 and TRBJ2-1; 11 nucleotides line up with TRBD2. After removal of 1 base from V and 6 bases from J, the junction contained 4 bases not matched to a gene. The CDR3 contains 16 residues. Germline assignment: CDR1 KGHDR and CDR2 SFDVKD. CDR3 in amino acids: CATSDLGLAGGNEQFF. The CDR3 bases are TGTGCCACCAGTGATTTAGGGCTAGCGGGAGGCAATGAGCAGTTCTTC.

This chain uses TRBV19 with TRBJ2-5; D not certain. Germline V gives CDR1 LNHDA, CDR2 SQIVND (reference sequence). Trimming removed 2 bases at V and 3 bases at J, with 7 bases between. The CDR3 totals 13 residues. CDR3 protein: CASSILTEETQYF. The CDR3 DNA reads TGTGCCAGTAGTATACTCACAGAAGAGACCCAGTACTTC.

This clone has only one observation. The V gene is TRBV7-3, the J gene TRBJ2-1, with 9 bases fitting TRBD2. The length of the CDR3 is 15 residues. V dropped 3 bases and J dropped 0; count of bases not matched to a gene: 0. CDR1 is SGHTA and CDR2 is FQGTGA in the germline V gene. The CDR3 loop reads CASSFSGSSYNEQFF. CDR3 coding DNA: TGTGCCAGCAGCTTTAGCGGGAGCTCCTACAATGAGCAGTTCTTC.

The chain employs TRBV3-1 (or the pseudogene TRBV3-2) and TRBJ1-4; D is possibly TRBD1 (6 bases). V lost 1 base and J lost 8, with 14 bases in between. The CDR3 extends over 15 amino acids. CDR1 and CDR2 from the germline V gene are LGHDT and YNNKEL (reference sequence). This chain's CDR3 is CASSQATGGGEKLFF. CDR3 in DNA: TGTGCCAGCAGCCAAGCGACAGGAGGGGGAGAAAAACTGTTTTTT.

V is TRBV7-3 and J is TRBJ2-3; 8 positions agree with TRBD2. CDR1 SGHTA and CDR2 FQGTGA come from the germline V gene. This CDR3 comprises 16 residues. With 2 bases clipped from V and 2 bases from J, the junction kept 6 bases outside the gene matches. Here the CDR3 DNA reads TGTGCCAGCAGCTTACGGGCGGGGGGCCTCACAGATACGCAGTATTTT. Amino acids: CASSLRAGGLTDTQYF.

The V gene is TRBV6-5, the J gene TRBJ1-4, with D possibly matching TRBD1 (5 bases). Trimming removed 6 bases from V and 8 bases from J, with 16 bases in between. Germline values: CDR1 MNHEY, CDR2 SVGAGI. This CDR3 spans 14 amino acids. The CDR3 is CASSTGGDSEKLFF. CDR3 nucleotide sequence: TGTGCCAGCAGCACGGGAGGGGATAGCGAAAAACTGTTTTTT.

This clone was counted a few times. This chain uses TRBV9 with TRBJ2-5; D perhaps matches TRBD1 (6 bases). This CDR3 has 16 residues. V was trimmed by 1 base and J by 4 bases, leaving 17 bases between them. The V gene's germline CDR1 is SGDLS and CDR2 YYNGEE. For the CDR3, the DNA is TGTGCCAGCAGCGTATTGGGCAGGGGCGCCGCAGAGACCCAGTACTTC. It translates to CASSVLGRGAAETQYF.

The sample holds one count of this clone. CDR3 sequence (DNA): TGTGCCAGCAGCAACCGGACAGGGGGCATGAACGAGCAGTACTTC. Its protein is CASSNRTGGMNEQYF. The V and J genes are TRBV7-2 and TRBJ2-7; 11 bases map to TRBD1. The trim removed 5 bases at V and 5 bases at J, leaving 8 bases unmatched. From germline, CDR1 is SGHTA and CDR2 FQGNSA. This CDR3 has 15 amino acids.

The chain has TRBV30 and TRBJ1-6, with unresolved D. Trimming removed 0 bases from V and 9 bases from J, with 15 bases in between. The CDR3 length is 15 residues. Germline V gene sequence: CDR1 GTSNPN, CDR2 SVGIG (reference sequence). DNA for the CDR3: TGTGCCTGGAGTGTACGGGTGCCTTGGGGTTCACCCCTCCACTTT. Protein sequence: CAWSVRVPWGSPLHF.

As regards this clone: Sequence at one end of the junction differs from germline and may be a read error. CDR3 DNA: TGCGCTAGCAGTGAATCCGAGACATACCATAGCAATCAGCCCCAGCATTTT. Its protein is CASSESETYHSNQPQHF. This rearrangement joins TRBV10-1 to TRBJ1-5; D gene ambiguous. The CDR3 covers 17 residues. The germline V gene has CDR1 WNHNN and CDR2 SYGVQD (reference sequence).

This clone was seen more than once but under ten times. The chain is built from TRBV29-1 and TRBJ2-7; TRBD2 aligns across 7 bases. V shed 1 base, J shed 2 bases, and the junction held 2 bases outside the gene matches. The CDR3 consists of 13 residues. Germline V gene sequence: CDR1 SQVTM, CDR2 ANQGSEA. The CDR3 protein is CSVEGRGTYEQYF. The CDR3 bases are TGCAGCGTTGAAGGGCGGGGGACCTACGAGCAGTACTTC.

The rearrangement uses TRBV12-5 and TRBJ2-1; D is uncertain. Germline V lookup: CDR1 LGHNT, CDR2 FRNRAP. V gave up 4 bases and J gave up 2 bases, with 12 bases separating them. The length of the CDR3 is 15 residues. The CDR3 reads CASGSGQVTYNEQFF. Here the CDR3 DNA reads TGTGCTAGTGGTTCTGGCCAGGTCACCTACAATGAGCAGTTCTTC.

The chain recombines TRBV12-3 or TRBV12-4 with TRBJ2-3, with D tentatively TRBD1 or TRBD2 (5 bases each). The CDR3 is made up of 12 amino acids. The ends were cut back, 1 base at V and 13 bases at J, with 12 bases in the middle. The CDR3 region is CASSLDDRGEYF. CDR3 DNA sequence: TGTGCCAGCAGTTTAGACGACCGGGGCGAGTATTTT.

This chain uses TRBV6-5 with TRBJ2-7; 9 bases align to TRBD1. Germline V gives CDR1 MNHEY, CDR2 SVGAGI. V lost 6 bases and J lost 2; bases outside the gene matches: 2. The CDR3 covers 13 residues. DNA for the CDR3: TGTGCCAGCAGGGGACAGGGAGCCTACGAGCAGTACTTC. Its protein is CASRGQGAYEQYF.

V is TRBV7-2 and J is TRBJ2-1, with TRBD1 identical over 12 bases. CDR1 SGHTA and CDR2 FQGNSA come from the germline V gene. The CDR3 is 15 residues long. J gave up 10 bases and V 5 bases, and 9 bases lay outside the gene matches. DNA of the CDR3: TGTGCCAGCAGCGTGGGACAGGGGGCTGTGAGAGAGCAGTTCTTC. Protein: CASSVGQGAVREQFF.

The chain combines TRBV12-5 with TRBJ2-2, with D possibly TRBD2 on 5 matching bases. The length of the CDR3 is 14 residues. V lost 1 base to trimming and J lost 5 bases, with 8 bases between them. Germline values: CDR1 LGHNT, CDR2 FRNRAP. The CDR3 sequence: CASGLGGPTGELFF. The CDR3 coding sequence is TGTGCTAGTGGTTTGGGCGGGCCAACCGGGGAGCTGTTTTTT.

The rearrangement links TRBV5-1 to TRBJ2-5; 7 nucleotides match TRBD1. V dropped 4 bases and J dropped 3; count of bases not matched to a gene: 3. CDR3 length equals 13 residues. CDR1 and CDR2 from the germline V gene are SGHRS and YFSETQ. CDR3 in amino acids: CASSVTGEETQYF. The DNA of the CDR3 is TGCGCCAGCAGCGTAACAGGGGAAGAGACCCAGTACTTC.

V usage is TRBV4-3 and J usage is TRBJ2-1, with D perhaps matching TRBD1 (5 bases). V was pared by 0 bases and J by 6 bases, with 27 bases between. CDR1 and CDR2 from the germline V gene are LGHNA and YSLEER. CDR3 length: 20 residues. CDR3 sequence: CASSQDPGRASQRWGNEQFF. CDR3 DNA: TGCGCCAGCAGCCAAGACCCCGGCAGGGCATCCCAAAGGTGGGGCAATGAGCAGTTCTTC.

The gene calls are TRBV19 and TRBJ1-5; tentatively, D is TRBD1 (5 bases). The germline gives CDR1 LNHDA, CDR2 SQIVND (reference sequence). V was trimmed by 5 bases and J by 0 bases, leaving 8 bases between them. This CDR3 is built from 14 residues. CDR3 amino acids: CASSARGSNQPQHF. The CDR3 nucleotides are TGTGCCAGTAGTGCAAGGGGTAGCAATCAGCCCCAGCATTTT.

J is TRBJ1-6 and V is TRBV6-5, with 7 bases fitting TRBD1. The CDR3 contains 12 residues. The germline gives CDR1 MNHEY, CDR2 SVGAGI. V lost 10 bases to trimming and J lost 6 bases; unmatched junction nucleotides: 3. The CDR3 DNA is TGTGCCACTAGACAGGGTAATTCACCCCTCCACTTT. It yields the protein CATRQGNSPLHF.

The chain uses TRBV2 and TRBJ2-1, with 14 nucleotides matching TRBD2. The CDR3 has 21 residues. Germline V gene sequence: CDR1 SNHLY, CDR2 FYNNEI. V gave up 0 bases and J gave up 0 bases; unmatched junction bases: 10. The CDR3 DNA reads TGTGCCAGCAGTGAAGCGGCAGGACTAGCGGGAGGCATTTTCTCCTACAATGAGCAGTTCTTC. Translated, it gives CASSEAAGLAGGIFSYNEQFF.

The rearrangement links TRBV6-2 or TRBV6-3 to TRBJ2-5; D perhaps matches TRBD1 (5 bases). Trimming removed 2 bases from V and 2 bases from J, with 12 bases in between. Germline-derived CDR1 and CDR2 are MNHEY and SVGEGT. There are 15 residues in the CDR3. The DNA of the CDR3 is TGTGCCAGCAGTTACAAGGGGTTGGGGCAAGAGACCCAGTACTTC. Translation gives CASSYKGLGQETQYF.